Listed here is a single T cell receptor (beta chain). The antigen it binds to is not known. Base qualities are not recorded, but no much larger clone differs from it by a single base. TCR cDNA was synthesized by 5'RACE template switching, through which a universal primer site and unique molecular identifiers were introduced. Priming of cDNA synthesis was performed from both the TCR alpha and TCR beta constant segments. Library amplification used two PCR steps, and the second PCR step added sample barcodes and sequencing adapters. Libraries were sequenced on Illumina HiSeq 2500 (2x100 bp) or NovaSeq (2x150 bp). The original pipeline was this. Demultiplexing of reads and collapsing into UMI consensus sequences were performed with MIGEC, and V(D)J alignment was carried out with MiXCR. Vaccine-responding clonotypes were defined with edgeR using replicate PBMC samples, requiring FDR below 0.01 and a log2 fold change above 5 up to day 15. Each bulk clonotype was labeled CD4 or CD8 based on which sequenced repertoire, CD4 or CD8, contained the clonotype at higher abundance. TCRdb's own reprocessing of the public reads used fastp at Q25 and MiXCR and kept productive beta chains. Rows with a matching CDR3 protein are joined into one entry that keeps the most common DNA and genes. The V and J calls reflect TCRdb's pipeline rather than the authors' work. A total of 300,000 or so distinct CDR3 sequences appear in this sample, approximately 12% of them only once. Of the sample, 0.4% to 0.55% is held by the ten largest clones.

These data belong to a study of T cells after yellow fever vaccination (dated by TCRdb to about 2019). For the study in its entirety: The SMART-Seq v4 Ultra Low Input RNA kit was used to prepare libraries from fractions with low cell numbers. Bulk TCR alpha and beta repertoires were sequenced longitudinally to track T-cell clones before and after primary and booster YFV17D yellow fever vaccination. Two healthy male donors, one aged 18 to 30 and one aged 30 to 39 years, made up the cohort. Blood was drawn at multiple timepoints before and after primary and secondary immunization, with bulk PBMC replicates and cell subsets isolated.

General conclusions and limits of the study: A small fraction of clonotypes appeared in both the CD4 and CD8 compartments, likely as a result of convergent recombination. Compared with the primary T-cell response, the secondary T-cell response was weaker but faster, peaking on day 5 rather than day 15. Because the study included only a couple of donors, the extent to which the findings can be generalized is limited. Because abundant contaminating clonotypes from the bulk population could be contained in FACS-sorted repertoires, computational filtering was required. Most clones expanded after primary vaccination were re-detected after the booster (almost 98% of CD4 and about 88% of CD8), suggesting broad memory maintenance.

Reading the germline V gene gives CDR1 SQVTM and CDR2 ANQGSEA. Relative to germline, V is 7 bases shorter and J is 2 bases shorter, with 21 bases between their ends. Inclusive of the bounding cysteine and phenylalanine, the CDR3 is 15 residues long. The entry retains the CDR3 DNA only, 45 bases that are in frame from base 1. The sample's treatment or condition label, in plain terms: live attenuated yellow fever vaccine strain. A standard Ficoll-Paque protocol was used to isolate PBMCs from peripheral blood. CD4 and CD8 T-cell fractions were isolated with Dynabeads CD4 and CD8 positive selection kits. TriZol was used to extract RNA from bulk PBMCs, CD4 and CD8 fractions, and dextramer-positive and dextramer-negative fractions.

The sequence came from a man younger than 45 who received the YFV17D yellow fever vaccine. The source material was CD4+ T cells sorted from PBMCs, sampled 45 days after the yellow fever booster vaccination. The rearrangement joined TRBV29-1 to TRBJ2-7; 5 matching bases give a weak D call of TRBD2. The CDR3: CSAVIWGDETYEQYF. Here is the DNA: TGCAGCGCCGTCATTTGGGGAGACGAGACCTACGAGCAGTACTTC.